Listed below are T cell receptor beta chains from one sample, sequenced in a study of early T cells in non-severe SARS-CoV-2 infection. TCRdb called the 5' RACE reads again in MiXCR, with one record for every CDR3 protein. The top ten clones hold 4.5% to 7.5% of a sample with tens of thousands of distinct CDR3 sequences, around 6.3% of them seen once. The sequencing input was whole blood. All receptors come from an adult who was a healthcare worker with PCR-confirmed SARS-CoV-2 infection or an uninfected control (not recorded which). The CDR3 runs from the conserved cysteine through the conserved F or W. Each record gives: clone size, J gene, V gene, D gene, CDR3 DNA, CDR3 protein. A D gene is named only where the DNA matches it firmly. Not all rows give a size; the values are once, few, many and, for expanded clones, a class.

many,TRBJ2-3,TRBV15,-,TGTGCCACCAGCAGAAACACTAGGGGAGGAGATACGCAGTATTTT,CATSRNTRGGDTQYF
many,TRBJ2-1,TRBV11-2,-,TGTGCCAGCAGCTTAGACGTAAGTGAGCAGTTCTTC,CASSLDVSEQFF
medium-sized,TRBJ1-3,TRBV20-1,-,TGCAGTGCTAGGACAGCCGGCTCTGGAAACACCATATATTTT,CSARTAGSGNTIYF
few,TRBJ2-7,TRBV7-9,-,TGTGCCAGCAGCCACTCCTACGAGCAGTACTTC,CASSHSYEQYF
few,TRBJ1-1,TRBV6-2/TRBV6-3,-,TGTGCCAGCAGAGACATGAACACTGAAGCTTTCTTT,CASRDMNTEAFF
many,TRBJ2-7,TRBV10-3,-,TGTGCCATCAGTGAGCAGAGCGGACCCTACGAGCAGTACTTC,CAISEQSGPYEQYF
many,TRBJ1-4,TRBV28,-,TGTGCCAGCAACTTGGGGGGGCACGGTGAAAAACTGTTTTTT,CASNLGGHGEKLFF
-,TRBJ2-1,TRBV6-2/TRBV6-3,-,TGTGCCAGCAGTTATAACGGGCCTCCCTACAATGAGCAGTTCTTC,CASSYNGPPYNEQFF
many,TRBJ2-1,TRBV6-5,TRBD2,TGTGCCAGCAGACGCGGACTAGCGGGCAAAGGTCGGAATGAGCAGTTCTTC,CASRRGLAGKGRNEQFF
many,TRBJ2-5,TRBV18,-,TGTGCCAGCTCACTTTCGGAGGAGACCCAGTACTTC,CASSLSEETQYF
many,TRBJ2-5,TRBV7-2,-,TGTGCCAGCAGCTTAGGAAACCGAGAGACCCAGTACTTC,CASSLGNRETQYF
many,TRBJ2-5,TRBV9,TRBD1,TGTGCCAGCAGCGTAGGGCCCAGGGGGCAAGAGACCCAGTACTTC,CASSVGPRGQETQYF
-,TRBJ2-3,TRBV14,-,TGTGCCAGCAGCCAAGGAGCTAGATCCGATACGCAGTATTTT,CASSQGARSDTQYF
many,TRBJ1-2,TRBV7-9,TRBD1,TGTGCCAGCAGCCATAGGGGACAGAAAAATAACTATGGCTACACCTTC,CASSHRGQKNNYGYTF
many,TRBJ1-4,TRBV9,-,TGTGCCAGCAGCGTAGGAGGGGCTAATGAAAAACTGTTTTTT,CASSVGGANEKLFF
few,TRBJ2-7,TRBV6-5,-,TGTGCCAGCAGCCCCACCCTTGGGAACGAGCAGTACTTC,CASSPTLGNEQYF
many,TRBJ2-3,TRBV15,TRBD2,TGTGCCACCAGCCTGGGACTACACGACACAGATACGCAGTATTTT,CATSLGLHDTDTQYF
many,TRBJ2-1,TRBV3-1,-,TGTGCCAGCAGCCAAGTGGGTAAGGCTAATGAGCAGTTCTTC,CASSQVGKANEQFF
-,TRBJ2-1,TRBV30,TRBD2,TGTGCCTGGAGTGCGACCGGGACTAGTCAGTTCTTC,CAWSATGTSQFF
many,TRBJ1-2,TRBV3-1,-,TGTGCCAGCAGCCAAGAATTTCTAGGCAGCTATGGCTACACCTTC,CASSQEFLGSYGYTF
many,TRBJ1-6,TRBV6-5,-,TGTGCCAGCAGTTACGACAGTGTGGAACCCCTCCACTTT,CASSYDSVEPLHF
many,TRBJ2-2,TRBV18,-,TGTGCCAGCTCACCAAGGACCGGGGAGCTGTTTTTT,CASSPRTGELFF
few,TRBJ1-1,TRBV6-5,-,TGTGCCAGCAGTTCGCCGGGAGAAAACACTGAAGCTTTCTTT,CASSSPGENTEAFF
-,TRBJ2-1,TRBV24-1,-,TGTGCCACCAGTTCCTCCCCTTACTACAATGAGCAGTTCTTC,CATSSSPYYNEQFF
-,TRBJ2-5,TRBV12-3/TRBV12-4,-,TGTGCCAGCAGAGCGAACAGGGAAACGGAGACCCAGTACTTC,CASRANRETETQYF
many,TRBJ2-3,TRBV10-3,-,TGTGCCATCAGTGCCGAGCGGGATACGCAGTATTTT,CAISAERDTQYF
many,TRBJ2-1,TRBV15,-,TGTGCCACCAGCAGACACCGGGACAACTATAATGAGCAGTTCTTC,CATSRHRDNYNEQFF
many,TRBJ2-2,TRBV6-1,-,TGTGCCACCCAAGAGACAACCACCGGGGAGCTGTTTTTT,CATQETTTGELFF
-,TRBJ2-7,TRBV11-2,-,TGTGCCAGCAGCTTATTGTGGGACCCGGTACAAATATACGAGCAGTACTTC,CASSLLWDPVQIYEQYF
many,TRBJ2-4,TRBV12-3/TRBV12-4,TRBD2,TGTGCCAGCAGATCTAGCGGGGAAAACATTCAGTACTTC,CASRSSGENIQYF
medium-sized,TRBJ2-7,TRBV10-3,TRBD2,TGTGCCATACGGGGGGGAGCGGGAGAGGGCGAGCAGTACTTC,CAIRGGAGEGEQYF
many,TRBJ2-7,TRBV20-1,-,TGCAGTGTCCCCGTCTCGCCTATGATCTCCTACGAGCAGTACTTC,CSVPVSPMISYEQYF
few,TRBJ2-1,TRBV6-5,TRBD2,TGTGCCAGCCGATCCGGGACTAGCCCCAATGAGCAGTTCTTC,CASRSGTSPNEQFF
-,TRBJ2-1,TRBV29-1,-,TGCAGCGTTGAGCTAGCGTCGTTCTTC,CSVELASFF
many,TRBJ2-5,TRBV7-2,-,TGTGCCAGCAGCTCCCTTTTTGTTGGGGAGACCCAGTACTTC,CASSSLFVGETQYF
-,TRBJ2-3,TRBV30,-,TGTGCCTGGAGTCCAACGACTAGGTCGGCGCAGTATTTT,CAWSPTTRSAQYF
many,TRBJ2-1,TRBV19,TRBD2,TGTGCCAGTAGTATTCGGGGGGGATCCTACAATGAGCAGTTCTTC,CASSIRGGSYNEQFF
many,TRBJ2-1,TRBV12-3/TRBV12-4,TRBD1,TGTGCCAGCATCCATGGGACAGGGGGCTATGATGAGCAGTTCTTC,CASIHGTGGYDEQFF
-,TRBJ2-5,TRBV12-3/TRBV12-4,TRBD1,TGTGCCAGCAGTGGGACAGGGCGATCAGAGACCCAGTACTTC,CASSGTGRSETQYF
-,TRBJ2-1,TRBV12-2,-,TGTGCAAGTCGCACGAGGGGCAGCCCTCGGTTCTTC,CASRTRGSPRFF
many,TRBJ1-3,TRBV7-3,-,TGTGCCAGCAGCTTAGACGGGAGTCCTGGAAACACCATATATTTT,CASSLDGSPGNTIYF
many,TRBJ1-2,TRBV6-1,-,TGTGCCAGCAGCAACAGAGGCGGACAGAGCTATGGCTACACCTTC,CASSNRGGQSYGYTF
many,TRBJ2-3,TRBV6-1,-,TGTGCCAGCAGTGTACTTATGGGGTCGGCTAGCACAGATACGCAGTATTTT,CASSVLMGSASTDTQYF
-,TRBJ1-6,TRBV12-3/TRBV12-4,-,TGTGCCAGCAGTCAGGCGAATAATTCACCCCTCCACTTT,CASSQANNSPLHF
many,TRBJ1-1,TRBV7-2,TRBD1,TGTGCCAGCAGCAAGGACAGGGGCCACACTGGGGCTTTCTTT,CASSKDRGHTGAFF
many,TRBJ2-1,TRBV4-1,TRBD2,TGCGCCAGCAGCTCAGTAAGGGCTAGCGGTTCCTACAATGAGCAGTTCTTC,CASSSVRASGSYNEQFF
-,TRBJ2-1,TRBV7-9,-,TGTGCCGGGGGAGCGTCTGGCAATGAGCAGTTCTTC,CAGGASGNEQFF
-,TRBJ2-7,TRBV6-6,-,TGTGCCAGCTACGGGGTTTACGAGCAGTACTTC,CASYGVYEQYF